The sequence of this T cell receptor (beta chain) was determined in a study of post-analysis software for immune sequencing data. Findings of the study overall: TRBV5-6, TRBV5-1 and TRBV20-1 belonged to a set of about five TRBV segments that were more frequent in patients than controls.

Built from TCR beta cDNA, the libraries had unique molecular identifiers in them. Each sample of about 0.95 to 11 million input T cells yielded about 500,000 cDNA molecules, so each molecule approximated one T cell. One entry per CDR3 protein, called by TCRdb with MiXCR from the PCR reads. Among about 570,000 distinct CDR3 sequences listed, 30% to 40% were seen once. In germline, CDR1 is SGHRS, CDR2 YFSETQ. CDR3 size: 14 residues. V was clipped by 4 bases and J by 4 bases; unmatched bases: 2. About this clonotype: Its antigen is still unknown.

The chain joins TRBV5-1 to TRBJ2-2, with 9 bases lining up with TRBD1. Sequenced: blood. The clonotype was recovered from a girl aged 2 to 17 with multiple sclerosis. This chain's CDR3 is CASSVGQGTGELFF. CDR3 nucleotides: TGCGCCAGCAGCGTGGGACAGGGCACCGGGGAGCTGTTTTTT.